Shown below are 9 T cell receptor beta chains from a single sample sequenced in a study of blood T cells in healthy people across ages. Primed by a sample-barcoded 5' primer and a J-beta primer mix, a second PCR proceeded for roughly 6 to 12 cycles. TCRdb re-called the 5' RACE reads through MiXCR, storing one row per CDR3 protein. The sample contains 1.5 million to 2 million distinct CDR3 sequences, roughly 52% of which appear only once. The specimen sequenced was blood. These receptors were taken from a woman in her thirties or forties in good health.

This chain uses TRBV5-1 with TRBJ2-3, with a weak D call TRBD2 (7 bases). Trimming removed 5 bases from V and 2 bases from J, with 18 bases in between. The germline CDR1 and CDR2 sequences are SGHRS and YFSETQ. CDR3 size: 16 residues. This CDR3 is CASSSGAGADTDTQYF. The CDR3 nucleotides read TGCGCCAGCAGTTCGGGGGCGGGGGCCGACACAGATACGCAGTATTTT. The whole variable domain, remainder taken from reference TRBV5-1 and TRBJ2-3, is KAGVTQTPRYLIKTRGQQVTLSCSPISGHRSVSWYQQTPGQGLQFLFEYFSETQRNKGNFPGRFSGRQFSNSRSEMNVSTLELGDSALYLCASSSGAGADTDTQYFGPGTRLTVL.

This clonotype was counted only a few times. The chain has TRBV28 and TRBJ2-7; TRBD2 agrees at 12 bases. Germline V gene data show CDR1 as MDHEN and CDR2 as SYDVKM. With V trimmed by 6 bases and J by 3 bases, 3 bases remained unmatched. This CDR3 is built from 14 residues. The CDR3 DNA sequence: TGTGCCAGCAGAAGACTAGCGGGGGACTACGAGCAGTACTTC. Its translation: CASRRLAGDYEQYF.

The chain is built from TRBV7-2 and TRBJ2-7; a possible D gene is TRBD1 (5 bases). Germline lookup yields CDR1 SGHTA and CDR2 FQGNSA. Trimming left V 8 bases short and J 3 bases short, with 20 bases between. This CDR3 is 15 amino acids long. In DNA, the CDR3 is TGTGCCAGCGGGGTGGGGCGAGGATCCCACTACGAGCAGTACTTC. Protein sequence: CASGVGRGSHYEQYF.

The chain employs TRBV12-5 and TRBJ2-1; TRBD1 might be the D (5 bases). V lost 8 bases and J 3 bases, leaving 11 bases between the germline ends. The CDR3 covers 13 residues. From germline, CDR1 is LGHNT and CDR2 FRNRAP. In DNA form, the CDR3 reads TGTGCTAGTTGTTCAGGGCTCTACAATGAGCAGTTCTTC. This sequence encodes CASCSGLYNEQFF.

Only a few counts were recorded for this clonotype. This chain links TRBV5-1 with TRBJ1-5; possible D gene TRBD1, 5 bases. The CDR3 extends over 14 amino acids. Germline V CDR1 and CDR2: SGHRS, YFSETQ. The V and J ends lost 0 bases and 7 bases respectively, with 11 bases between them. CDR3 protein: CASSLGGTGQPQHF. CDR3 bases: TGCGCCAGCAGCTTGGGAGGGACGGGACAGCCCCAGCATTTT.

V and J are TRBV4-3 and TRBJ2-5; D is undetermined. Deletions cut 0 bases from V and 2 bases from J, with 7 bases between. The length of the CDR3 is 14 residues. CDR1 and CDR2 from the germline V gene are LGHNA and YSLEER. CDR3 nucleotides: TGCGCCAGCAGCCAAGATTTCAGGCAAGAGACCCAGTACTTC. This codes for CASSQDFRQETQYF.

The gene calls are TRBV9 and TRBJ2-7; a possible D gene is TRBD1 (6 bases). Germline values: CDR1 SGDLS, CDR2 YYNGEE. Deletions cut 3 bases from V and 0 bases from J, with 19 bases between. CDR3 length: 17 residues. As DNA, the CDR3 is TGTGCCAGCAGCGACCGAAAGTGGGACACCAGCTCCTACGAGCAGTACTTC. Translating it yields CASSDRKWDTSSYEQYF.

This clonotype was detected only once. The rearrangement links TRBV20-1 to TRBJ2-3; D uncertain. The CDR3 is 15 residues long. Per the germline V gene, CDR1 is DFQATT and CDR2 is SNEGSKA (reference sequence). V lost 4 bases and J 2 bases, leaving 16 bases between the germline ends. This chain's CDR3 is CSAKGPPLPTDTQYF. The CDR3 DNA reads as TGCAGTGCTAAAGGTCCCCCGCTGCCCACAGATACGCAGTATTTT.

V and J are TRBV12-3 or TRBV12-4 and TRBJ2-4; D may be TRBD2 (5 bases). The CDR3 extends over 14 amino acids. The ends were cut back, 1 base at V and 8 bases at J, with 12 bases in the middle. The CDR3 here is CASSLEGRRYIQYF. The CDR3 coding sequence is TGTGCCAGCAGTTTAGAGGGAAGGAGGTACATTCAGTACTTC.